The following is a TCR beta chain sequence with its context. This entry is derived from a study of blood T cell repertoires in COVID-19. As for the study in general: Samples taken during acute and convalescent COVID-19 were collected in the United States, Italy and Spain. T cells, B-cell-depleted T cells, or PBMCs provided the cDNA or gDNA that served as material.

In the study's own analysis: By means of reference gene primer amplification, nucleated cell counts were estimated. Using immunoSEQ multiplex PCR, the repertoire was profiled, and TCRdb retains in-frame clones only, with some absent. V, J and clone size derive from that table, while D and trimming were established from the DNA sequence. The data contain 200,000 to 250,000 clones, about four fifths of them singletons. Germline V gives CDR1 LGHDT, CDR2 YNNKEL (reference sequence). The ends lost 2 bases at V and 4 bases at J; junction bases unmatched: 1. The CDR3 covers 15 residues. Seattle participants joined during active infection and were tracked over time.

The origin of this receptor is an elderly woman with COVID-19, enrolled during active disease. Sequencing was performed on peripheral blood. The V gene is TRBV3-1 (or the pseudogene TRBV3-2), the J gene TRBJ1-4; 10 bases map to TRBD1. DNA of the CDR3: TGTGCCAGCAGCCAATGGACAGGGGGTAATGAAAAACTGTTTTTT. Its protein is CASSQWTGGNEKLFF.